These 24 T cell receptor beta chains were all obtained from the same sample, sequenced in a study of T cell changes during pregnancy in multiple sclerosis. Assay: immunoSEQ multiplex PCR; the TCRdb copy retains only in-frame clones and omits some. This table holds some 14,000 clones, approximately 83% found once. The source material was CD8+ T cells from peripheral blood mononuclear cells, sampled after pregnancy. All receptors come from a female donor in good health, enrolled as a control in a pregnancy study.

The CDR3 bases are TGTGCCAGCAGTGACAATGGCGGGGGATCGGCCGGGGAGCTGTTTTTT. It encodes CASSDNGGGSAGELFF. The chain employs TRBV6-4 and TRBJ2-2; 7 bases agree with TRBD2. V lost 2 bases, J lost 6 bases, and 9 bases stayed unmatched. The germline V gene encodes CDR1 MRHNA and CDR2 SNTAGT. This CDR3 has 16 amino acids.

This clone is classed as medium-sized. The rearrangement uses TRBV6-1 and TRBJ2-1; 7 bases are a match to TRBD2. J lost 4 bases, V lost 0 bases, and 0 bases had no gene match. Germline CDR1 and CDR2: MNHNS and SASEGT. CDR3 length: 14 residues. The CDR3 DNA is TGTGCCAGCAGTGAAGCGGGAGGGTACAATGAGCAGTTCTTC. Encoded protein: CASSEAGGYNEQFF.

This sequence joins TRBV25-1 and TRBJ1-1, with TRBD1 matching over 10 bases. Germline assignment: CDR1 MGHDK and CDR2 SYGVNS. This CDR3 is built from 15 residues. V was clipped by 5 bases and J by 4 bases; unmatched bases: 7. The DNA of the CDR3 is TGTGCCAGCAGTAAAACTAGGACAGGGGGCACTGAAGCTTTCTTT. Residues: CASSKTRTGGTEAFF.

As for this clone: The limits of the CDR3 on the DNA are not certain, so only TCRdb's listed CDR3 is given. The chain couples TRBV6-5 to TRBJ2-7; the tabulated D call, TRBD1, remains unverified against the DNA. Germline CDR1 MNHEY, CDR2 SVGAGI. The CDR3 has 14 residues if both end residues are counted. The CDR3 loop is CASSSSISSYEQYF.

This clone was seen more than once but under ten times. CDR3 region: CASSEGAGALDTQYF. In DNA, the CDR3 is TGTGCCAGCAGTGAAGGTGCGGGAGCTTTAGATACGCAGTATTTT. The chain carries TRBV6-1 and TRBJ2-3; 7 nucleotides align to TRBD2. CDR1 is MNHNS and CDR2 is SASEGT in the germline V gene. Losses at the gene ends were 1 base for V and 5 bases for J; bases not matched to a gene: 6. The CDR3 extends over 15 amino acids.

The chain couples TRBV5-1 to TRBJ2-2, with 10 bases that match TRBD2. The germline V gene has CDR1 SGHRS and CDR2 YFSETQ. Trimming cost V 3 bases and J 4 bases; bases outside gene matches: 9. This CDR3 has 17 residues. CDR3 loop: CASSSRGGTSVTGELFF. CDR3 nucleotide sequence: TGCGCCAGCAGCTCCCGGGGCGGGACTAGCGTCACCGGGGAGCTGTTTTTT. The full variable domain, its missing parts supplied by reference TRBV5-1 and TRBJ2-2, is KAGVTQTPRYLIKTRGQQVTLSCSPISGHRSVSWYQQTPGQGLQFLFEYFSETQRNKGNFPGRFSGRQFSNSRSEMNVSTLELGDSALYLCASSSRGGTSVTGELFFGEGSRLTVL.

V usage is TRBV4-2 and J usage is TRBJ2-1; D is possibly TRBD1 (6 bases). Germline loops: CDR1 LGHNA, CDR2 YNFKEQ. The CDR3 consists of 13 residues. The V gene lost 2 bases and the J gene lost 6 bases, with 8 bases spanning the gap. The CDR3 nucleotides are TGTGCCAGCAGCCAAACAGGGTTCAATGAGCAGTTCTTC. Translated, it gives CASSQTGFNEQFF.

The chain employs TRBV4-1 and TRBJ2-5, with D perhaps TRBD1 (6 bases). V was clipped by 2 bases and J by 1 base, with 17 bases between them. Germline CDR1 is MGHRA and CDR2 is YSYEKL. The CDR3 runs to 17 residues. The chain's CDR3 is CASSQSFQDSLQETQYF. The CDR3 DNA reads TGCGCCAGCAGCCAAAGCTTCCAGGACAGCCTCCAAGAGACCCAGTACTTC.

This clone came up a few times. V usage is TRBV4-2 and J usage is TRBJ2-7, with 8 positions matching TRBD1. V lost 2 bases and J lost 6; bases outside the gene matches: 9. CDR1 is LGHNA, CDR2 YNFKEQ, per germline. There are 15 residues in the CDR3. In nucleotides, the CDR3 is TGTGCCAGCAGCCAACCGGGACAGGTATCGGGCGAGCAGTACTTC. Residues: CASSQPGQVSGEQYF.

V gene TRBV9 combines with J gene TRBJ2-2; D is unclear. V was cut by 1 base and J by 6 bases, with 10 bases left in between. CDR1 is SGDLS, CDR2 YYNGEE, per germline. This CDR3 region has 14 residues. The CDR3 spells CASSVFSSAGELFF. CDR3 nucleotides: TGTGCCAGCAGCGTATTTAGCTCGGCCGGGGAGCTGTTTTTT.

The genes are TRBV7-6 and TRBJ2-7; 14 bases match TRBD2. Trimming at V came to 0 bases and at J to 2 bases, leaving 3 bases not matched to a gene. This CDR3 region has 17 residues. Germline lookup yields CDR1 SGHVS and CDR2 FNYEAQ. The CDR3 sequence: CASSLAGLAGAAYEQYF. CDR3 nucleotides: TGTGCCAGCAGCTTAGCGGGACTAGCGGGGGCCGCCTACGAGCAGTACTTC.

This clone was counted a few times. This chain connects TRBV6-4 to TRBJ2-1; 11 bases align to TRBD2. The CDR3 covers 15 residues. V shed 4 bases and J 7 bases; nucleotides not matched to a gene: 6. CDR1 is MRHNA and CDR2 is SNTAGT in the germline V gene. The CDR3 coding sequence is TGTGCCAGCAGTGTTGGGACTAGCGGAGGGAATGAGCAGTTCTTC. Protein: CASSVGTSGGNEQFF.

The chain combines TRBV7-9 with TRBJ1-3; D is undetermined. This CDR3 spans 13 amino acids. With 2 bases removed from V and 4 bases from J, the gap between germline ends came to 6 bases. Per the germline V gene, CDR1 is SEHNR and CDR2 is FQNEAQ (reference sequence). The DNA for the CDR3 is TGTGCCAGCAGCTTAACAGTGGGAAACACCATATATTTT. Protein sequence: CASSLTVGNTIYF. Combining the CDR3 with reference TRBV7-9 and TRBJ1-3 gives the whole variable domain DTGVSQNPRHKITKRGQNVTFRCDPISEHNRLYWYRQTLGQGPEFLTYFQNEAQLEKSRLLSDRFSAERPKGSFSTLEIQRTEQGDSAMYLCASSLTVGNTIYFGEGSWLTVV.

In DNA form, the CDR3 reads TGTGCCAGCAGCTCTCCGGACAGGGACACCTACAATGAGCAGTTCTTC. Translated: CASSSPDRDTYNEQFF. The chain links TRBV7-9 to TRBJ2-1; 8 bases agree with TRBD1. The V gene's germline CDR1 is SEHNR and CDR2 FQNEAQ (reference sequence). The CDR3 is 16 residues long. The J segment lost 2 bases and the V segment lost 4 bases, leaving 7 bases of the junction unmatched.

The CDR3 nucleotides are TGCGCCAGCAGCCCTGTCTATCCTCTTGAAAACAATGAGCAGTTCTTC. Its protein is CASSPVYPLENNEQFF. The chain links TRBV4-3 to TRBJ2-1, with D unclear. The germline V gene encodes CDR1 LGHNA and CDR2 YSLEER. This CDR3 comprises 16 residues. V lost 4 bases and J lost 5, with 18 bases in between.

The chain has TRBV6-1 and TRBJ2-5; TRBD2 aligns across 7 bases. This CDR3 comprises 16 residues. The trim removed 1 base at V and 3 bases at J, leaving 8 bases unmatched. Germline values: CDR1 MNHNS, CDR2 SASEGT. For the CDR3, the DNA is TGTGCCAGCAGTGAAGGCCTTGGGGCGGGGGAAGAGACCCAGTACTTC. Translation gives CASSEGLGAGEETQYF.

This clone was observed a single time. J is TRBJ2-5 and V is TRBV7-2, with a tentative D call TRBD2 (6 bases). The V and J ends lost 4 bases and 4 bases respectively, with 22 bases between them. CDR3 size: 17 residues. In germline, CDR1 is SGHTA, CDR2 FQGNSA. The CDR3 spells CASSSPGLAPVRETQYF. CDR3 nucleotides: TGTGCCAGCAGCTCCCCGGGACTTGCCCCAGTCCGAGAGACCCAGTACTTC.

The chain employs TRBV27 and TRBJ2-1; 8 positions match TRBD2. The CDR3 loop spans 16 amino acids. Germline-derived CDR1 and CDR2 are MNHEY and SMNVEV (reference sequence). Trimming took 1 base from V and 0 from J; bases not matched to a gene: 2. CDR3 nucleotides: TGTGCCAGCAGTTTATTAGCGGGGAGCTCCTACAATGAGCAGTTCTTC. Translation gives CASSLLAGSSYNEQFF.

V gene TRBV15 combines with J gene TRBJ1-2; no firm D call. Germline CDR1 is LNHNV and CDR2 is YYDKDF (reference sequence). The germline V and J ends were trimmed by 0 bases and 8 bases, with 16 bases remaining between them. The CDR3 extends over 15 amino acids. CDR3 region: CATSRDLGLTRGYTF. The DNA of the CDR3 is TGTGCCACCAGCAGAGATCTCGGCCTTACCAGGGGCTACACCTTC.

This chain uses TRBV4-3 with TRBJ2-1; D is perhaps TRBD2 (7 bases). Germline CDR1 and CDR2: LGHNA and YSLEER. The length of the CDR3 is 15 residues. Trimming removed 1 base from V and 8 bases from J, with 15 bases in between. The CDR3 bases are TGCGCCAGCAGCCAAGCGGGGGGCTTTTCCGATGAGCAGTTCTTC. It translates to CASSQAGGFSDEQFF.

The rearrangement uses TRBV29-1 and TRBJ1-1, with unresolved D. The CDR3 totals 13 residues. From germline, CDR1 is SQVTM and CDR2 ANQGSEA. V shed 5 bases and J shed 4 bases, with 14 bases lying between them. This CDR3 is CSVRGDPLTEAFF. As DNA, the CDR3 is TGCAGCGTTCGGGGAGACCCACTCACTGAAGCTTTCTTT.

V and J are TRBV19 and TRBJ1-5; D not certain. V gave up 3 bases and J gave up 0 bases, with 9 bases separating them. CDR1 is LNHDA and CDR2 is SQIVND in the germline V gene (reference sequence). This CDR3 region has 15 residues. In DNA form, the CDR3 reads TGTGCCAGTAGTATCCCCAGAACTAGCAATCAGCCCCAGCATTTT. As protein: CASSIPRTSNQPQHF.

This chain links TRBV4-3 with TRBJ1-1; TRBD1 agrees at 9 bases. The ends lost 1 base at V and 8 bases at J; junction bases unmatched: 8. This CDR3 spans 15 amino acids. Germline V gene sequence: CDR1 LGHNA, CDR2 YSLEER. CDR3 nucleotide sequence: TGCGCCAGCAGCCAAGGAAGGTTGGGACAGGGAGAAGCTTTCTTT. It yields the protein CASSQGRLGQGEAFF.

This chain joins TRBV6-4 and TRBJ2-3, with D maybe TRBD1 (6 bases). CDR1 and CDR2 from the germline V gene are MRHNA and SNTAGT. The CDR3 length is 14 residues. V gave up 6 bases and J gave up 4 bases, with 14 bases separating them. Here the CDR3 reads CASSPTGPPDTQYF. The CDR3 bases are TGTGCCAGCAGCCCGACAGGCCCCCCAGATACGCAGTATTTT.